This T cell receptor beta chain was recorded in a study of blood T cell repertoires in COVID-19. TCRdb keeps only in-frame clones here, not all; method: immunoSEQ multiplex PCR. This sample yields some 130,000 clones, of which over 75% are seen a single time; approximately 10% belongs to the top ten. CDR1 SGHRS and CDR2 YFSETQ come from the germline V gene. The CDR3 loop spans 14 amino acids. The V and J ends lost 5 bases and 4 bases respectively, with 14 bases between them. This sequence originates from an elderly man with acute or convalescent COVID-19. Sequencing was done on a sample of peripheral blood. V usage is TRBV5-1 and J usage is TRBJ2-3, with D perhaps matching TRBD2 (6 bases). Here the CDR3 DNA reads TGCGCCAGCAGTGGGGCGGGGACCGCAGATACGCAGTATTTT. Encoded protein: CASSGAGTADTQYF. The entire variable domain, with the rest obtained from reference TRBV5-1 and TRBJ2-3, is as follows: KAGVTQTPRYLIKTRGQQVTLSCSPISGHRSVSWYQQTPGQGLQFLFEYFSETQRNKGNFPGRFSGRQFSNSRSEMNVSTLELGDSALYLCASSGAGTADTQYFGPGTRLTVL.